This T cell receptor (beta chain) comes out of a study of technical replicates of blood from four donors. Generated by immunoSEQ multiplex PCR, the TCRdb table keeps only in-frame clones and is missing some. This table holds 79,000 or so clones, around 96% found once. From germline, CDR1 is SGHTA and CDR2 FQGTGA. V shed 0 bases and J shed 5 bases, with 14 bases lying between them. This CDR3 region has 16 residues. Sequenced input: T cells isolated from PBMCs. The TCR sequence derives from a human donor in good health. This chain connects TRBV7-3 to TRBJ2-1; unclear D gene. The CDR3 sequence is CASSLTPLNFHNEQFF. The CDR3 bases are TGTGCCAGCAGCTTAACTCCACTTAACTTTCACAATGAGCAGTTCTTC.